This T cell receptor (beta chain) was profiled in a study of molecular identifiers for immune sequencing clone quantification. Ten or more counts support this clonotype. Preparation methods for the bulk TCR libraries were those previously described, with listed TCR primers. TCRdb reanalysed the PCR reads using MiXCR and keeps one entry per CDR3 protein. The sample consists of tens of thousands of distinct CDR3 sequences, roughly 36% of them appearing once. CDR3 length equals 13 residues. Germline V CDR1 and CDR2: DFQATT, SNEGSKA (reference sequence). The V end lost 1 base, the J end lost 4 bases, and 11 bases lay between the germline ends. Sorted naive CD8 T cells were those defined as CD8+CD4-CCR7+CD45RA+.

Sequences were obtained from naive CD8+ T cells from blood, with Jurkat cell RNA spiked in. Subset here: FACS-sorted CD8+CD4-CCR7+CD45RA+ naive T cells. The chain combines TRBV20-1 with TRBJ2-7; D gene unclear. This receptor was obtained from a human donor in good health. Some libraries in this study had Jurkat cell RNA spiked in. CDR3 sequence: CSARGGTSYEQYF. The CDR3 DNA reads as TGCAGTGCTAGAGGCGGTACTTCGTACGAGCAGTACTTC.